This TCR beta chain was captured by sequencing in a study of blood T cells in healthy people across ages. This clonotype was seen at least ten times. Primers used in a second PCR of roughly 7 to 11 cycles were a sample-barcoded 5' primer and a J-beta primer mix. TCRdb passed the 5' RACE reads through MiXCR, listing each CDR3 protein once. The data hold about 930,000 distinct CDR3 sequences, with roughly 28% observed a single time. The CDR3 is 12 residues long. Trimming cost V 10 bases and J 1 base, with 11 bases left between them. The germline V gene has CDR1 ENHRY and CDR2 SYGVKD. These records were also assigned to another study, of T cells of mothers and their children.

The clonotype was recovered from a woman in her 40s in good health. The sequenced sample consisted of blood. The gene calls are TRBV10-3 and TRBJ2-7; D not resolved. The CDR3 spells CATQSVSYEQYF. In nucleotides, the CDR3 is TGTGCCACCCAGTCCGTTTCCTACGAGCAGTACTTC.